These 25 T cell receptor beta chains were sequenced from one sample in a study of Ad26.COV2.S vaccination and SARS-CoV-2 variants. The data were produced by immunoSEQ multiplex PCR, yet TCRdb's version contains in-frame clones alone and is incomplete. The sample contains 440,000 or so clones, 80% to 95% of which appear only once. The treatment was: roughly 18 received Ad26.COV2.S at low or high dose, single or two shots; several received placebo; per-sample allocation not given. Collection of samples fell on day 63 after the first vaccine or placebo injection. Sequencing used peripheral blood, obtained in a trial of Ad26.COV2.S vaccine versus placebo. The receptors were sampled from a person between 18 and 60 years old who received the Ad26.COV2.S COVID-19 vaccine or a placebo.

The chain links TRBV9 to TRBJ2-5; TRBD1 matches 8 bases. The CDR3 covers 15 residues. The germline CDR1 and CDR2 sequences are SGDLS and YYNGEE. The ends lost 4 bases at V and 4 bases at J; junction bases unmatched: 9. CDR3 sequence (DNA): TGTGCCAGCAGCCTCACGACAGGGGTTGGAGAGACCCAGTACTTC. The encoded protein is CASSLTTGVGETQYF.

V gene TRBV7-9 combines with J gene TRBJ2-2, with 8 nucleotides matching TRBD1. Germline CDR1 is SEHNR and CDR2 is FQNEAQ (reference sequence). CDR3 length: 18 amino acids. The V and J ends lost 5 bases and 0 bases, in that order; junction bases with no gene match: 11. The CDR3 nucleotides are TGTGCCAGCAGCCTCCTCGGACAGGGATTTGCGAACACCGGGGAGCTGTTTTTT. Translating gives CASSLLGQGFANTGELFF. The full variable domain, its missing parts supplied by reference TRBV7-9 and TRBJ2-2, is DTGVSQNPRHKITKRGQNVTFRCDPISEHNRLYWYRQTLGQGPEFLTYFQNEAQLEKSRLLSDRFSAERPKGSFSTLEIQRTEQGDSAMYLCASSLLGQGFANTGELFFGEGSRLTVL.

This chain uses TRBV5-1 with TRBJ1-4, with unresolved D. CDR1 and CDR2 from the germline V gene are SGHRS and YFSETQ. CDR3 length: 16 residues. Trimming removed 4 bases at V and 0 bases at J, with 13 bases between. Here the CDR3 DNA reads TGCGCCAGCAGCGGAAAGGAGGGAGCAACTAATGAAAAACTGTTTTTT. Protein: CASSGKEGATNEKLFF.

The chain has TRBV18 and TRBJ1-1; possible D gene TRBD1, 6 bases. This CDR3 has 15 amino acids. Germline V gene sequence: CDR1 KGHSH, CDR2 LQKENI. V was pared by 3 bases and J by 4 bases, with 15 bases between. CDR3 sequence: CASSPGGGGSTEAFF. CDR3 DNA: TGTGCCAGCTCACCCGGGGGAGGGGGTAGCACTGAAGCTTTCTTT.

CDR3 region: CSASYGLSYNEQFF. The DNA of the CDR3 is TGCAGTGCTAGTTACGGGCTCTCCTACAATGAGCAGTTCTTC. The chain couples TRBV20-1 to TRBJ2-1; D not certain. The germline gives CDR1 DFQATT, CDR2 SNEGSKA (reference sequence). Between the trimmed V and J ends, which lost 3 bases and 0 bases, there was a span of 9 bases. The CDR3 sequence is 14 residues long.

This chain links TRBV19 with TRBJ2-4; D is unclear. Germline V gene data show CDR1 as LNHDA and CDR2 as SQIVND (reference sequence). CDR3 length: 15 residues. V lost 3 bases, J lost 3 bases, and 12 bases lay in between. This chain's CDR3 is CASSIVSAVKNIQYF. The CDR3 nucleotides read TGTGCCAGTAGTATCGTATCCGCTGTCAAAAACATTCAGTACTTC.

The CDR3 nucleotides are TGCAGCGTTGAAGGGAACCTTCCAGGGGGCAGCAGCTATGGCTACACCTTC. Translated: CSVEGNLPGGSSYGYTF. The chain combines TRBV29-1 with TRBJ1-2; 8 nucleotides align to TRBD1. The CDR3 sequence is 17 residues long. Trimming removed 1 base from V and 4 bases from J; junction bases left unmatched: 14. The germline gives CDR1 SQVTM, CDR2 ANQGSEA.

This chain uses TRBV5-1 with TRBJ2-4, with 7 bases identical to TRBD2. Germline values: CDR1 SGHRS, CDR2 YFSETQ. This CDR3 region has 16 residues. V trimming: 3 bases; J trimming: 2 bases; junction bases outside the gene matches: 8. The CDR3 spells CASSSGLVRPKNIQYF. The CDR3 DNA sequence: TGCGCCAGCAGCTCCGGACTAGTGCGGCCCAAAAACATTCAGTACTTC.

The V gene is TRBV7-2, the J gene TRBJ2-5; TRBD1 agrees at 8 bases. Trimming removed 5 bases from V and 4 bases from J; junction bases left unmatched: 9. Germline-derived CDR1 and CDR2 are SGHTA and FQGNSA. This CDR3 is 15 amino acids long. The CDR3 spells CASSSPGGERETQYF. The CDR3 coding sequence is TGTGCCAGCAGCAGCCCAGGGGGCGAACGAGAGACCCAGTACTTC.

The V call is TRBV27, the J call TRBJ2-7; perhaps TRBD1 as D (5 bases). The CDR3 runs to 14 residues. The V and J ends lost 3 bases and 5 bases respectively, with 14 bases between them. Per the germline V gene, CDR1 is MNHEY and CDR2 is SMNVEV (reference sequence). The CDR3 sequence: CASSFGQGRDEQYF. The CDR3 bases are TGTGCCAGCAGTTTCGGGCAGGGTAGGGACGAGCAGTACTTC.

This clone appeared a single time. The chain combines TRBV13 with TRBJ1-2; D not resolved. Trimming removed 2 bases at V and 4 bases at J, with 5 bases between. CDR1 and CDR2 from the germline V gene are PRHDT and FYEKMQ (reference sequence). There are 12 residues in the CDR3. CDR3 sequence (DNA): TGTGCCAGCAGCTTACGGGCCTATGGCTACACCTTC. It yields the protein CASSLRAYGYTF.

The chain carries TRBV18 and TRBJ2-1, with D uncertain. This CDR3 is built from 11 residues. V lost 6 bases and J 8 bases, leaving 8 bases between the germline ends. CDR1 KGHSH and CDR2 LQKENI come from the germline V gene. As DNA, the CDR3 is TGTGCCAGCTCTCCTAAGGATGAGCAGTTCTTC. It translates to CASSPKDEQFF.

The chain carries TRBV4-3 and TRBJ2-2; a weak D match, TRBD1 (6 bases). The V gene lost 3 bases and the J gene lost 6 bases, with 17 bases spanning the gap. The CDR3 totals 16 residues. In germline, CDR1 is LGHNA, CDR2 YSLEER. In nucleotides, the CDR3 is TGCGCCAGCAGCCACCTCGGGGACATTAGAGCCGGGGAGCTGTTTTTT. This translates into CASSHLGDIRAGELFF.

The CDR3 bases are TGTGCCAGCAGCGTAGATGGAGGGACAGGGAACACAGATACGCAGTATTTT. Translation: CASSVDGGTGNTDTQYF. The chain combines TRBV9 with TRBJ2-3; 9 bases align to TRBD1. V was pared by 0 bases and J by 2 bases, with 7 bases of the junction left unmatched. CDR1 is SGDLS and CDR2 is YYNGEE in the germline V gene. The CDR3 spans 17 residues.

The chain links TRBV7-9 to TRBJ1-5, with TRBD1 matching 11 bases. The germline CDR1 and CDR2 sequences are SEHNR and FQNEAQ (reference sequence). The CDR3 is 17 amino acids. Unmatched junction bases numbered 7, after V lost 0 bases and J lost 6 bases. The CDR3 is CASSLAGTGGVGQPQHF. Here the CDR3 DNA reads TGTGCCAGCAGCTTAGCCGGGACAGGGGGAGTTGGTCAGCCCCAGCATTTT.

The chain couples TRBV4-2 to TRBJ1-2; D is perhaps TRBD1 (5 bases). This CDR3 has 16 amino acids. CDR1 and CDR2 (germline): LGHNA, YNFKEQ. V was shortened by 0 bases and J by 0 bases, with 11 bases between the two germline ends. CDR3 sequence reads: CASSQDLGTPNYGYTF. In nucleotides, the CDR3 is TGTGCCAGCAGCCAAGATCTGGGGACTCCTAACTATGGCTACACCTTC.

The chain uses TRBV24-1 and TRBJ2-3, with 12 positions matching TRBD2. There are 13 residues in the CDR3. The V gene's germline CDR1 is KGHDR and CDR2 SFDVKD. V shed 11 bases and J 3 bases; nucleotides not matched to a gene: 2. The CDR3 region is CAIGLAGTDTQYF. CDR3 in DNA: TGTGCCATCGGACTAGCGGGAACAGATACGCAGTATTTT.

The chain joins TRBV5-6 to TRBJ2-1; a weak D match, TRBD2 (6 bases). The CDR3 is 16 residues long. The V and J ends lost 3 bases and 3 bases respectively, with 16 bases between them. Germline values: CDR1 SGHDT, CDR2 YYEEEE. CDR3 region: CASSSGTGGRYNEQFF. The DNA for the CDR3 is TGTGCCAGCAGCTCCGGAACCGGAGGGCGCTACAATGAGCAGTTCTTC. Complete variable domain (other parts from reference TRBV5-6 and TRBJ2-1): DAGVTQSPTHLIKTRGQQVTLRCSPKSGHDTVSWYQQALGQGPQFIFQYYEEEERQRGNFPDRFSGHQFPNYSSELNVNALLLGDSALYLCASSSGTGGRYNEQFFGPGTRLTVL.

The rearrangement uses TRBV10-3 and TRBJ2-3; 16 bases align to TRBD2. The CDR3 is 17 residues long. Germline trimming cut 4 bases from V and 4 bases from J; bases unmatched to any gene: 5. From germline, CDR1 is ENHRY and CDR2 SYGVKD. The chain's CDR3 is CAISGGLAGGLADTQYF. In nucleotides, the CDR3 is TGTGCCATCAGTGGGGGACTAGCGGGAGGGCTAGCAGATACGCAGTATTTT.

The rearrangement links TRBV7-2 to TRBJ2-1, with D possibly matching TRBD2 (7 bases). The CDR3 has 15 amino acids. The V end lost 6 bases, the J end lost 6 bases, and 18 bases lay between the germline ends. Per the germline V gene, CDR1 is SGHTA and CDR2 is FQGNSA. CDR3 protein: CASSPFFRGGNEQFF. CDR3 coding DNA: TGTGCCAGCAGTCCCTTTTTTAGGGGGGGCAATGAGCAGTTCTTC.

This chain connects TRBV12-5 to TRBJ1-2, with 7 bases fitting TRBD1. This CDR3 has 16 residues. From germline, CDR1 is LGHNT and CDR2 FRNRAP. Trimming removed 1 base from V and 1 base from J; junction bases left unmatched: 6. CDR3 loop: CASGLAGTADNYGYTF. CDR3 coding DNA: TGTGCTAGTGGTTTGGCCGGGACAGCGGATAACTATGGCTACACCTTC. The full variable domain, in which reference TRBV12-5 and TRBJ1-2 provide the parts outside the CDR3, is DARVTQTPRHKVTEMGQEVTMRCQPILGHNTVFWYRQTMMQGLELLAYFRNRAPLDDSGMPKDRFSAEMPDATLATLKIQPSEPRDSAVYFCASGLAGTADNYGYTFGSGTRLTVV.

The table lists this clone with a count of one. This chain joins TRBV5-5 and TRBJ2-1, with D unresolved. Germline loops: CDR1 SGHKS, CDR2 YYEKEE (reference sequence). The V end was cut by 0 bases, the J end by 1 base, with 11 bases between. The CDR3 has 16 amino acids. CDR3 bases: TGTGCCAGCAGCTTGGAGGTAGCCGATTCCTACAATGAGCAGTTCTTC. This codes for CASSLEVADSYNEQFF.

J is TRBJ2-5 and V is TRBV29-1; unclear D gene. The CDR3 totals 12 residues. Germline V gives CDR1 SQVTM, CDR2 ANQGSEA. Trimming stripped 6 bases from V and 2 bases from J, with 10 bases between. The CDR3 DNA follows: TGCAGCGTAGGGCTGAAACAAGAGACCCAGTACTTC. It codes for CSVGLKQETQYF.

The V gene is TRBV20-1, the J gene TRBJ2-1, with TRBD2 matching 9 bases. V was pared by 3 bases and J by 4 bases, with 7 bases of the junction left unmatched. Germline V gene lookup returns CDR1 DFQATT and CDR2 SNEGSKA (reference sequence). CDR3 length: 15 residues. CDR3 sequence reads: CSASPRGRGYNEQFF. The DNA for the CDR3 is TGCAGTGCTAGTCCGCGCGGGAGGGGTTACAATGAGCAGTTCTTC.

The chain joins TRBV28 to TRBJ2-7; TRBD1 matches at 11 bases. This CDR3 has 21 residues. CDR1 MDHEN and CDR2 SYDVKM come from the germline V gene. The ends lost 1 base at V and 3 bases at J; junction bases unmatched: 20. The CDR3 bases are TGTGCCAGCAGTTTATCCAGAGTAGGACAGGGGGCTGCGGGACCCCGCTACGAGCAGTACTTC. The encoded protein is CASSLSRVGQGAAGPRYEQYF. The whole variable domain, remainder taken from reference TRBV28 and TRBJ2-7, is DVKVTQSSRYLVKRTGEKVFLECVQDMDHENMFWYRQDPGLGLRLIYFSYDVKMKEKGDIPEGYSVSREKKERFSLILESASTNQTSMYLCASSLSRVGQGAAGPRYEQYFGPGTRLTVT.